Here is one T cell receptor beta chain with its context. This clonotype was observed at least ten times. Its recognized antigen is unknown. The input lacks base qualities; no much larger clone sits a single base away. Library preparation used RT-PCR. Sequencing took place on an Illumina HiSeq 2500. TCRdb passed the public sequencing reads through fastp at Q25 and MiXCR, retaining productive beta sequences. Identical CDR3 proteins give one entry, which carries the most common genes and DNA. Counted in this sample were about 540,000 distinct CDR3 sequences; 20% to 25% of them appeared once. The ten largest clones capture approximately 2.9% of the sample. The data were obtained in a study of response to subunit inactivated influenza vaccine (dated by TCRdb to 2016 to 2019). The study in broad terms: The study used deep quantitative T cell receptor repertoire profiling to track responses to a trivalent subunit inactivated influenza vaccine.

What the work shows at the level of the full study, not this receptor alone: The authors suggested that each seasonal influenza vaccination may recruit only a limited number of new T cells.

At the junction V is shortened by 5 bases and J by 4 bases; bases outside the gene matches: 5. Measured from the cysteine to the phenylalanine, the CDR3 is 14 residues long. The only DNA kept is the CDR3, 42 bases in frame from the first base. These same records also appear under a second study, on T cells expressing NK-cell markers. That second report states: TCR beta cDNA libraries were prepared using 5'RACE template switching, which introduced a universal primer site and unique molecular identifiers. In sorted CD3+CD56+NKG2C+, CD3+CD56+NKG2C- and CD3+CD56-NKG2C+ T-cell subsets from 7 or 8 donors, TCR beta-chain repertoires were profiled. Seven of the eight sequenced donors were HCMV-seropositive and one was HCMV-seronegative. To restrict sorting to alphabetaTCR-expressing T cells, an anti-gammadeltaTCR antibody was added in several experiments. In a handful of donors, the dominant CD3+CD56+NKG2C+ clonotypes were among the top 10 CD8+ clonotypes and accounted for roughly 1.0-7.0% of CD8+ T cells. Those dominant clonotypes were again the most abundant among CD3+CD56-NKG2C+ cells in a few donors, at roughly 25-60.1%. Whether the expanded NKG2C-expressing T cell clones were specific for HCMV antigens remained unclear. Randomly selected healthy volunteers, three men and five women, were used as the eight sequenced donors. To determine HCMV serostatus, a commercial ELISA kit was used to detect HCMV-specific IgG in serum. Peripheral blood mononuclear cells were isolated from blood by Ficoll density gradient centrifugation. Using Miltenyi isolation kits, CD4+ and CD8+ T cells were isolated from PBMC through magnetic immunoseparation. cDNA synthesis was primed from the TCR beta constant segment and was followed by two successive PCR amplification steps. Illumina HiSeq 2000/2500, MiSeq or NextSeq was used to sequence libraries as 2 x 150 bp reads. MIGEC handled demultiplexing of the reads and grouping by UMI, while MiTCR was used to assemble and quantify clonotypes. To remove erroneous sequences, TCR cDNA sequences were retained only when supported by two or more reads. The tcR package was used for downstream repertoire analysis, and clonotypes were matched between fractions using CDR3 nucleotide sequence together with V segment. VDJmatch was used to annotate antigen specificity against VDJdb, with one amino acid substitution in CDR3 allowed.

The sequence was collected from a man aged 50 to 59 who received an inactivated influenza vaccine. Donor details come from another sample of the same person, matched by shared clones. Sample: CD4+ T cells sorted from PBMCs, taken roughly 12 days after vaccination. Recombination joined TRBV12-3 or TRBV12-4 with TRBJ2-5; TRBD1 fits 9 bases in the junction. The DNA reads TGTGCCAGCAGTAAGGGACAGGGAGGAGAGACCCAGTACTTC. It translates to CASSKGQGGETQYF.